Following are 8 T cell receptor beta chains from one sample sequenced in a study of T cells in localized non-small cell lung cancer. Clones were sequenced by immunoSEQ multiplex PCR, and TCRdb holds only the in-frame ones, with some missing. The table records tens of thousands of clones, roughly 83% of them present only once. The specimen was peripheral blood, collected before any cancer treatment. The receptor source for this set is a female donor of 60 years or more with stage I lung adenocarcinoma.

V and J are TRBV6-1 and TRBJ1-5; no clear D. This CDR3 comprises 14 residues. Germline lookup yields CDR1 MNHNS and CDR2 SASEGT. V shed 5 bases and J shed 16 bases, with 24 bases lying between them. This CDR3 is CASSRTFQRLEYHF. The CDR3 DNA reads TGTGCCAGCAGTCGGACGTTTCAACGGTTAGAGTATCATTTT.

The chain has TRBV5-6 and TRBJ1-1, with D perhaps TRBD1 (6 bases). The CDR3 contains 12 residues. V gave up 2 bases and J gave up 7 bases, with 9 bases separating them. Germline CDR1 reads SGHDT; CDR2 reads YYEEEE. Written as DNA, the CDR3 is TGTGCCAGCAGCTTTGGACAGCTTGAAGCTTTCTTT. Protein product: CASSFGQLEAFF.

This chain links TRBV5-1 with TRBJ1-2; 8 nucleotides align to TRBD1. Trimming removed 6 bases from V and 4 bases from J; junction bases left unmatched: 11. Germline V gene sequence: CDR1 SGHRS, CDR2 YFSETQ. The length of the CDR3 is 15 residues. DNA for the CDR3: TGCGCCAGCAACTCTAGACCGGGACAGGTCTATGGCTACACCTTC. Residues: CASNSRPGQVYGYTF.

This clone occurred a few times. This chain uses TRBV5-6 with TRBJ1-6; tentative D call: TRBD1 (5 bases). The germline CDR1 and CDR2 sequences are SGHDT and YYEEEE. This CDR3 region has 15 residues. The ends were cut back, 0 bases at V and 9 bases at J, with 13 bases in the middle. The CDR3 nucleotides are TGTGCCAGCAGCTTGGGGGGAAGGGGTGGTTCACCCCTCCACTTT. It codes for CASSLGGRGGSPLHF.

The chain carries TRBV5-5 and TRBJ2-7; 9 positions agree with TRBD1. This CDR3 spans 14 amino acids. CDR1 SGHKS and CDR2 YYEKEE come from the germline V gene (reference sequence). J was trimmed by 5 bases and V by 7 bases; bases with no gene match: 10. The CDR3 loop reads CASATGGQGHEQYF. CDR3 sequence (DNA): TGTGCCAGCGCTACCGGGGGACAGGGCCACGAGCAGTACTTC. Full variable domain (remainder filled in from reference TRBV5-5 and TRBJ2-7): DAGVTQSPTHLIKTRGQQVTLRCSPISGHKSVSWYQQVLGQGPQFIFQYYEKEERGRGNFPDRFSARQFPNYSSELNVNALLLGDSALYLCASATGGQGHEQYFGPGTRLTVT.

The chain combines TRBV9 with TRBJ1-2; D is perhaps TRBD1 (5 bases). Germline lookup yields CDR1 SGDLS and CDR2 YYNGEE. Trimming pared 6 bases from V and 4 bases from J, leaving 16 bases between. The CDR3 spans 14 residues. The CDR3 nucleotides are TGTGCCAGCACCTTGGGGGTTGGGGTCTATGGCTACACCTTC. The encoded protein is CASTLGVGVYGYTF.

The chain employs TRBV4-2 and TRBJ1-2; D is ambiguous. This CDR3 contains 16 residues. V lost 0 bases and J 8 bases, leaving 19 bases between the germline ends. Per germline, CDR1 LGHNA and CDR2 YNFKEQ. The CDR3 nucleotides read TGTGCCAGCAGCCAAGATTTTTCAAGGAAAATCCACGGCTACACCTTC. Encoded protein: CASSQDFSRKIHGYTF.

The CDR3 region is CASSLPLGILNEQYF. The CDR3 nucleotides are TGTGCCAGCAGTTTACCCCTAGGTATATTGAACGAGCAGTACTTC. The chain recombines TRBV28 with TRBJ2-7; D unresolved. V lost 2 bases, J lost 5 bases, and 16 bases lay in between. This CDR3 contains 15 residues. In germline, CDR1 is MDHEN, CDR2 SYDVKM.